The T cell receptor beta chain described here comes from a study of blood T cells in healthy people across ages. Study outcomes and limitations: Age brought a roughly linear fall in TCR beta diversity measured per million T cells.

The study recruited healthy Caucasian donors from Russia who were aged about 6 to 90. With 1 base removed from V and 7 bases from J, the gap between germline ends came to 11 bases. The CDR3 length is 13 residues. Germline V gene lookup returns CDR1 SGHNT and CDR2 YENEEA. Alongside a J-beta primer mix, a sample-barcoded 5' primer served in a second PCR lasting about 7 to 12 cycles. TCRdb re-called the 5' RACE reads with MiXCR, one entry per CDR3 protein. The table includes fewer than 1,200,000 distinct CDR3 sequences, almost 25% detected once. Remarks on this clonotype: Its antigen is not known.

These records were also assigned to another study, of T cells of mothers and their children. That study reports: With unrelated pairs as the comparison, related mother-child pairs had a slightly higher overlap that was not significant.

The genes are TRBV11-3 and TRBJ2-7; D unclear. Sample: blood. This clonotype was sampled from a girl aged 2 to 9 in good health. CDR3 region: CASSLAAPGEQYF. The CDR3 bases are TGTGCCAGCAGCTTAGCCGCCCCTGGGGAGCAGTACTTC.